The subject of this entry is one T cell receptor beta chain. Its antigen remains unidentified. No much larger clone is present one base from it, and per-base qualities are unavailable. The data were obtained in a study of cytomegalovirus exposure and HLA in healthy donors (dated by TCRdb to the late 2010s). Study-wide context: In an earlier analysis of fewer than 750 of the donors, 250 to 300 Gb of sequence data and approximately 120 million unique TCR beta sequences from 180 million or so T cells were reported. A later genetic analysis took genome-wide SNP genotypes for about three fifths of the 666 donors and used that subset as a discovery cohort. In an earlier analysis of more than 550 of the donors, high-throughput TCR beta sequencing was used to judge whether each TCR beta V gene segment behaved as functional or pseudogenic. Among roughly 400 genotyped donors of the cohort, an average of around 220,000 unique TCR beta nucleotide sequences was sequenced per donor, of which roughly 17% were non-productive. In addition to the first cohort of approximately 670 subjects, a separate validation cohort of 120 different subjects was used. Donor age, sex, ethnicity and CMV serostatus were collected together with the repertoire data. An early release that covered 500 to 800 HLA-typed donors contained approximately 300 gigabases of sequencing data and around 80 million unique TCR sequences. The study used immunosequencing to profile the T cell repertoires of under 700 subjects and linked those repertoires to cytomegalovirus serostatus. Of the roughly 390 genotyped donors, more than 75% were placed in the genetic ancestry cluster associated with self-reported Caucasian donors. The study combined high-throughput TCR immunosequencing, statistical association of individual TCRs with disease status, and machine learning to predict cytomegalovirus infection status. To study patterns of TCR occurrence, a later analysis re-analyzed previously published TCR beta repertoires from several hundred donors and added high-resolution HLA genotyping. Class I and class II HLA loci were covered by the typing at four-digit resolution. Rather than drawing on any new phenotypic data, the later analysis identified candidate immune exposures from TCR beta sequences and the way those sequences occurred across donors. Typing coverage differed by locus: A, B, C, DRB1 and DQB1 were typed in roughly 620-630 donors, DQA1 in 522, DPA1 in 600 to 610, and DPB1 in roughly 470. The study was designed to test whether signatures of past pathogen exposure could be identified by cataloging public T cell receptors. Every discovery cohort repertoire had been produced on one sequencing platform. Several DR-DQ haplotypes were handled as single units for association and clustering because linkage in the cohort was strong. The paper's findings and limits, for the study overall: Most CMV-associated TCR beta chains appeared to be HLA-restricted in a later analysis, and the HLA associations seemed to be driven largely by CMV exposure. Broadly in line with IMGT annotations, most TCR beta V segments showed up in productive rearrangements about 87% or about 30% of the time in an earlier analysis of approximately 640 of the donors. Because some donors lacked HLA typing at each locus, the association tests relied only on the typed subset. Linkage disequilibrium might explain the correlated functional status among segregating V segments, but an unknown experimental factor could not be excluded. In a later genetic analysis, a missense DCLRE1C variant was associated with V-gene and J-gene trimming of TCR beta chains, and the association was replicated in an independent cohort. Only TCR beta chains were sequenced in this cohort, and the absence of alpha or paired-chain data limited detectable features. The sequencing pipeline was judged likely to have produced a cluster of highly shared sequence variants as a technical artifact. In a later analysis, TCR association rates were found to vary across HLA loci, with the most associated TCRs seen for DRB1 alleles and the fewest for HLA-C alleles. A later analysis reported that several top co-occurrence clusters appeared linked to parvovirus B19, influenza, CMV and Epstein-Barr virus. A later analysis associated about 16,000 TCR beta sequences with specific HLA alleles at a false discovery rate of 0.05. A further reported finding was that TCR beta sequences accurately predicted the HLA-A and HLA-B alleles for most subjects in the first cohort. Because counts were too low, more than 15 rarely observed V segments, including chromosome 9 orphons, were excluded from the earlier analysis of 587 of the donors. Cytomegalovirus status was reported to be diagnosed by the classifier with high specificity and sensitivity in both the original and validation cohorts. In vitro tests confirmed that a few of the cytomegalovirus-associated TCR beta chains recognize cytomegalovirus antigens. Most TCR sequences were seen in very few donors, while some public TCRs were found in many individuals. Immune exposure information for the cohort was limited to CMV serostatus. Compared with the roughly 700-donor mean, donors in an Asian-associated ancestry cluster had fewer N-insertions in productive TCRs, according to a later genetic analysis. A total of 150 to 200 TCR beta chains were listed by the study as associated with cytomegalovirus. It was suggested by the authors that the approach could potentially be generalized to other disease states and immunological phenotypes. Roughly uniform sequencing depth across donors was assumed in presence/absence analyses, although this assumption may not hold. When HLA alleles, especially DR and DQ, strongly co-occurred, TCR associations were difficult to assign to individual alleles. The 87-base-pair reads could not distinguish some IMGT-functional V segments, including TRBV6-2 and TRBV6-3, so those segments were excluded. In a later analysis, HLA-associated TCR beta chains were found to be more clonally expanded and to have lower generation probabilities than equally common non-associated chains.

The cohort comprised under 700 healthy bone marrow donors. At the time of sampling, all cohort members were nominally healthy, though unrecorded immune exposures were likely present. The donor was CMV seronegative and was included in the group of several hundred seronegative cohort members. Each donor provided a peripheral blood sample, and peripheral blood mononuclear cells were used for TCR beta sequencing. The Qiagen DNeasy Blood Extraction Kit was used to extract genomic DNA from the blood cell samples. V trim: 5 bases; J trim: 7 bases; unmatched bases: 5. Measured from the cysteine to the phenylalanine, the CDR3 is 15 residues long. This entry keeps only the CDR3 DNA: 45 bases, framed from base 1. Based on the germline V gene (reference sequence), the CDR1 and CDR2 sequences are MNHEY and SMNVEV. The library was generated by the immunoSEQ multiplex PCR assay. For the multiplex PCR, a mixture combining 60 forward primers for TCR Vbeta segments and 13 reverse primers for TCR Jbeta segments was used. The CDR3 region of rearranged TCR beta genes was amplified from genomic DNA by a multiplex PCR assay. The Illumina HiSeq System was used to sequence the amplified TCR beta libraries as 87-base-pair reads. The paper's data handling went like this. In a later analysis, around 80 million unique TCR beta chains were counted across the roughly 670 repertoires, and roughly 10 million of these chains were shared by at least two donors. To remove PCR and sequencing errors, raw reads were error-corrected and collapsed into unique sequences using a nearest-neighbor algorithm that merged closely related sequences. Alignment of CDR3 sequences to IMGT reference sequences was used to assign V, D and J gene segments. For a sequence to be retained, at least a six-nucleotide match to both a V gene segment and a J gene segment was required. A rearrangement counted as productive if the CDR3 had no stop codons and remained in frame with V and J, and every other rearrangement counted as non-productive. CDR3 was defined by IMGT convention, running from the second conserved V-encoded cysteine to the conserved J-encoded phenylalanine. Sequences without an unambiguous match to a single V gene segment were excluded from the earlier analysis of a few hundred of the donors. An earlier analysis of 500 to 600 of the donors classified V segments as functional when productive rearrangements were above 56.7% and as segregating when the standard deviation between donors was above 5%. A statistical classification framework was developed to diagnose cytomegalovirus status using the catalog of TCR beta chain sequences. A later analysis assigned V and J genes by comparing TCR nucleotide sequences with IMGT/GENE-DB human TR gene sequences. Using the TCRdist pipeline, a later analysis assigned CDR3 sequences along with most-parsimonious VDJ recombination scenarios. In a later analysis, every TCR beta chain was defined by the combination of its CDR3 amino acid sequence and its V-gene family, and reads without a unique V-gene family were dropped. A later analysis removed nearly 600 highly shared, low-generation-probability nucleotide sequences to deal with suspected cross-contamination and a sequencing artifact. In a later analysis, a clonal expansion index for each public chain was calculated from normalized within-repertoire ranks of inferred template counts. Generation probabilities in a later analysis came from a VDJ recombination model fitted to out-of-frame rearrangements, and those results were checked against IGoR. In a later analysis, TCR-TCR, TCR-HLA and TCR-CMV co-occurrence was scored with hypergeometric tests, and a repertoire-size bias correction was applied to TCR pairs. False discovery rates were estimated in a later analysis by permuting HLA or CMV assignments 20 times. In a later analysis, co-occurring TCRs were grouped using DBSCAN, with TCRdist sequence similarity added in when clustering inside HLA-allele-positive subsets. Co-occurrence clustering excluded repertoires with fewer than 30,000 or more than 120,000 public chains, plus five with anomalous nucleotide sharing. TCRdb took this table from immuneACCESS and kept in-frame rearrangements with V and J called. Such tables lack part of the clones; where checked against another copy, unresolved V genes explain under half of the gap, and the rest is unexplained. D and trimming were read from the DNA, whereas the V and J calls and clone size are those reported in that table. Across this sample there are about 170,000 clones, with roughly 83% seen only once. The leading ten clones occupy over 2% of the sample.

The sequenced sample consisted of PBMCs. Here the chain combines TRBV27 and TRBJ2-1; 13 bases in the junction line up with TRBD2. The source of this sequence is a woman aged 45-65 years in good health and CMV-seronegative. DNA sequence: TGTGCCAGCAGTCCACTAGCGGGAGGGCGTAATGAGCAGTTCTTC. It specifies CASSPLAGGRNEQFF.